This is a list of T cell receptor beta chains from one sample in a study of identical twins. TCRdb reprocessed the 5' RACE reads via MiXCR and lists one record per CDR3 protein. This sample has hundreds of thousands of distinct CDR3 sequences; around 6% occur once, and the top ten carry around 1.7%. The sequenced sample was naive T cells sorted from blood. All receptors come from a man younger than 30 in good health. Both conserved end residues are part of each CDR3. D genes are given only for firm matches. Size is stated for part of the rows, as once, few or many counts, or as a class when the clone is expanded.

TRBJ2-7	TRBV6-2/TRBV6-3	many	TRBD2	TGTGCCAGCAGGACCAGGCTGAGACTAGCGGGACCCTACGAGCAGTACTTC	CASRTRLRLAGPYEQYF
TRBJ1-5	TRBV20-1	few	.	TGCAGTGCTAGAGATCGCCAACGGTCGCCCCAGCATTTT	CSARDRQRSPQHF
TRBJ2-1	TRBV12-3/TRBV12-4	few	TRBD2	TGTGCCAGCAGTTTATCGGGACTAGCGGGAGGGAATGAGCAGTTCTTC	CASSLSGLAGGNEQFF
TRBJ2-1	TRBV5-1	few	TRBD2	TGCGCCAGCAGCTTGGCCTCGACTAGCGGGAGCGGGGAGCAGTTCTTC	CASSLASTSGSGEQFF
TRBJ2-3	TRBV14	few	TRBD2	TGTGCCAGCAGCCACGGTATAGCGGGTAGCACAGATACGCAGTATTTT	CASSHGIAGSTDTQYF
TRBJ1-3	TRBV5-6	few	.	TGTGCCAGCAGCTTCTACGGGACGGGAGGAAACACCATATATTTT	CASSFYGTGGNTIYF
TRBJ2-7	TRBV12-3/TRBV12-4	.	.	TGTGCCAGCAGTTCCCCGGGACTCCCCTCCCACGAGCAGTACTTC	CASSSPGLPSHEQYF
TRBJ2-2	TRBV4-1	many	.	TGCGCCAGCAGCCAAAGCTCAGGCCTAGGAGAGCTGTTTTTT	CASSQSSGLGELFF
TRBJ1-5	TRBV20-1	.	TRBD1	TGCAGTGCTAGAGATAGGGGGCCGAGGAATCAGCCCCAGCATTTT	CSARDRGPRNQPQHF
TRBJ2-7	TRBV7-4	many	.	TGTGCCAGCAGCTTTTTGGGGAGGCGATCCTACGAGCAGTACTTC	CASSFLGRRSYEQYF
TRBJ2-1	TRBV11-3	few	.	TGTGCCAGCAGCTACCCTAGGTCTGAGCAGTTCTTC	CASSYPRSEQFF
TRBJ2-7	TRBV27	many	.	TGTGCCAGCAGTACGAGGACGGCTTCCTACGAGCAGTACTTC	CASSTRTASYEQYF
TRBJ2-1	TRBV7-8	many	.	TGTGCCAGCAGCGTCGCCCAGGGTAGGAATGAGCAGTTCTTC	CASSVAQGRNEQFF
TRBJ1-2	TRBV5-1	few	.	TGCGCCAGCAGCGGTGAGGGAAGAGATGGCTACACCTTC	CASSGEGRDGYTF
TRBJ2-4	TRBV20-1	few	.	TGCAGTGCTAGAAAGGGGGCGGGGGGAAAAAACATTCAGTACTTC	CSARKGAGGKNIQYF
TRBJ2-1	TRBV29-1	many	TRBD2	TGCAGCGTTGAAGACTCTAGCGGGGCCTACAATGAGCAGTTCTTC	CSVEDSSGAYNEQFF
TRBJ2-7	TRBV27	.	.	TGTGCCAGCAGCACCGCCCCGCTACTTCAGCAGTACTTC	CASSTAPLLQQYF
TRBJ2-3	TRBV15	.	.	TGTGCCACCAGCTCGGAGGGAGATACGCAGTATTTT	CATSSEGDTQYF
TRBJ2-7	TRBV20-1	.	TRBD2	TGCAGTGCGGGACTAGCGGACGGCCTGTCCTACGAGCAGTACTTC	CSAGLADGLSYEQYF
TRBJ2-2	TRBV5-1	many	.	TGCGCCAGCAGGAGACAGAACACCGGGGAGCTGTTTTTT	CASRRQNTGELFF
TRBJ1-1	TRBV5-1	.	.	TGCGCCAGCAGCCGAAGCCTCCAGGGTGACACTGAAGCTTTCTTT	CASSRSLQGDTEAFF
TRBJ2-1	TRBV10-3	few	.	TGTGCCACCTCCGACGAGGGTTCCAGCTACAATGAGCAGTTCTTC	CATSDEGSSYNEQFF
TRBJ2-5	TRBV12-3/TRBV12-4	.	TRBD2	TGTGCCAGCATAGAGGGAGGGGTCGGGGAGACCCAGTACTTC	CASIEGGVGETQYF
TRBJ2-1	TRBV19	.	TRBD2	TGTGCCAGTACTGGGCTAGCGGGAGATAATGAGCAGTTCTTC	CASTGLAGDNEQFF
TRBJ2-1	TRBV19	.	TRBD2	TGTGCCAGTAGTTTCTCACTAGCGGGAGGCCTCGCGGTGAAAAATGAGCAGTTCTTC	CASSFSLAGGLAVKNEQFF
TRBJ1-4	TRBV10-2	few	.	TGCGCCAGCACCGATGAATCCCCAGGGGTAACTAATGAAAAACTGTTTTTT	CASTDESPGVTNEKLFF
TRBJ2-1	TRBV20-1	few	.	TGCAGTGCTAGACCCCCATTAAGCTCCTACAATGAGCAGTTCTTC	CSARPPLSSYNEQFF
TRBJ1-2	TRBV7-3	many	TRBD1	TGTGCCAGCAGCTTAAACGGGGGACAGCTAAACTATGGCTACACCTTC	CASSLNGGQLNYGYTF
TRBJ2-1	TRBV7-6	.	.	TGTGCCAGCAGCTTAGGTCTAGGGACCGACTCCTACAATGAGCAGTTCTTC	CASSLGLGTDSYNEQFF
TRBJ2-7	TRBV7-2	many	.	TGTGCCAGCAGTTTAAGAAGCGAGCAGTACTTC	CASSLRSEQYF
TRBJ1-5	TRBV20-1	.	.	TGCAGTGCTAGAGTTGGCCTGGCGGGCAATCAGCCCCAGCATTTT	CSARVGLAGNQPQHF
TRBJ2-5	TRBV5-6	.	.	TGTGCCAGCAGCTCGGAGCCTCAAGAGACCCAGTACTTC	CASSSEPQETQYF
TRBJ2-1	TRBV12-3/TRBV12-4	many	.	TGTGCCAGCAGTACCATGCGAGCTGTCTCCAATGAGCAGTTCTTC	CASSTMRAVSNEQFF
TRBJ2-7	TRBV4-3	many	.	TGCGCCAGCAGCCACGGACTGGGGGCCTACGAGCAGTACTTC	CASSHGLGAYEQYF
TRBJ2-2	TRBV10-3	.	TRBD1	TGTGCCTCTAGACGGGACAGGGAGGCCGGGGAGCTGTTTTTT	CASRRDREAGELFF
TRBJ2-2	TRBV10-2	few	TRBD1	TGCGCCAGCAGTAACAGGGGACCCCAGAACACCGGGGAGCTGTTTTTT	CASSNRGPQNTGELFF
TRBJ2-3	TRBV6-1	few	.	TGTGCCAGCAGCCGGACGGACTTGGGCACAGATACGCAGTATTTT	CASSRTDLGTDTQYF
TRBJ2-7	TRBV5-1	few	.	TGCGCCAGCAGCTTGGGGGGAGGTCAGAACTACGAGCAGTACTTC	CASSLGGGQNYEQYF
TRBJ1-1	TRBV11-2	.	.	TGTGCCAGCAGCTTAGTTGTCATGAACACTGAAGCTTTCTTT	CASSLVVMNTEAFF
TRBJ2-1	TRBV5-1	many	.	TGCGCCAGCAGCCCGGTGGGGACGGTGATTGAGGAGCAGTTCTTC	CASSPVGTVIEEQFF
TRBJ2-7	TRBV19	few	.	TGTGCCAGTAGTAACAGTATCTACGAGCAGTACTTC	CASSNSIYEQYF
TRBJ2-5	TRBV5-1	few	.	TGCGCCAGCAGCTTGGGTGACAGGAAAGAGACCCAGTACTTC	CASSLGDRKETQYF